This T cell receptor beta chain comes out of a study of blood T cell repertoires in COVID-19. Method: immunoSEQ multiplex PCR; TCRdb's copy keeps in-frame clones and lacks some. The table lists more than 200,000 clones, around 88% of them singletons. This receptor was obtained from a woman aged 25 to 39 with COVID-19, enrolled during active disease. The sequencing input was peripheral blood.

This CDR3 is CASSLDPRQGRGTEAFF. CDR3 coding DNA: TGTGCCAGCAGCTTAGATCCCAGACAGGGTCGGGGCACTGAAGCTTTCTTT. The rearrangement uses TRBV11-2 and TRBJ1-1; 7 bases are shared with TRBD1. The V gene's germline CDR1 is SGHAT and CDR2 FQNNGV. The CDR3 extends over 17 amino acids. V shed 0 bases and J 4 bases; nucleotides not matched to a gene: 11.